The T cell receptor beta chain under discussion was sequenced for a study of siplizumab effects on memory and regulatory T cells. Comment on this clone: As yet, its antigen is unknown.

Generated by immunoSEQ multiplex PCR, the TCRdb table keeps only in-frame clones and is missing some. The repertoire holds about 100,000 clones, around 92% seen once, with 0.14% to 0.15% in the top ten. CDR1 is MDHEN, CDR2 SYDVKM, per germline. The CDR3 totals 14 residues. V was clipped by 7 bases and J by 5 bases; unmatched bases: 8. Findings and limits, study-wide: For siplizumab cultures, the suppressive function of their proliferating Tregs was not confirmed. Naive T cells apparently outstripped memory cells in diversity and seemed major alloresponse contributors. The mapping of alloreactive clones to unstimulated subsets covered only a minor fraction of them.

V gene TRBV28 combines with J gene TRBJ2-1; TRBD2 matches 7 bases. Sequencing was carried out using CD4+ T cells sorted from blood. The receptor was isolated from a human donor in good health. DNA of the CDR3: TGTGCCAGCATCGTAGCGGGCGCTAACAATGAGCAGTTCTTC. Amino acid sequence: CASIVAGANNEQFF.